This TCR beta chain was captured in a study of beta chain features in type 1 diabetes. Findings and limits, study-wide: Relative to healthy donors, patients appeared to have naive, central memory and Treg TCRB repertoires that were more similar. Junctions at VDJ sites from type 1 diabetes patients had fewer insertions and more deletions.

Trimming pared 5 bases from V and 0 bases from J, leaving 11 bases between. This CDR3 region has 15 residues. Germline assignment: CDR1 SEHNR and CDR2 FQNEAQ (reference sequence). Since all of the isolated RNA was reverse transcribed, expressed TCRB transcripts were what got sequenced. The average read count of naive, central memory and regulatory T cell samples was about 3.57 million. The data were produced by immunoSEQ multiplex PCR, yet TCRdb's version contains in-frame clones alone and is incomplete. Among more than 300,000 clones listed, 10% to 15% were seen once. Remarks on this clone: The antigen is not known.

The chain joins TRBV7-9 to TRBJ1-5; tentative D call: TRBD1 (6 bases). Sequencing was performed on naive CD4+ T cells from blood. The receptor was derived from a man aged 18-30 years in good health. The CDR3 is CASSKGDYSNQPQHF. The CDR3, as DNA: TGTGCCAGCAGCAAGGGGGACTATAGCAATCAGCCCCAGCATTTT.